This T cell receptor beta chain came from a study of cytomegalovirus exposure and HLA in healthy donors. Study-wide results and limits: Common viral pathogens seemed to be connected with several of the most significant clusters, according to a later analysis. Solely CMV serostatus was available to characterize immune exposure. Sequencing depth across donors, presence/absence analyses assumed, was roughly uniform.

Remarks on this clone: No antigen is known for it. Germline is not matched at one junction end, which may reflect a read error.

A multiplex PCR was run with 60 Vbeta primers and 13 Jbeta primers. TCRdb keeps only in-frame clones here, not all; method: immunoSEQ multiplex PCR. The sample has fewer than 250,000 clones, about four fifths seen once. The receptor was isolated from a male donor in good health and CMV-seropositive. The sample taken for sequencing was PBMCs.

CDR3 in amino acids: CANSYSGLAGEGEQYF. CDR3 bases: TGTGCCAACAGTTACTCCGGGCTAGCGGGAGAGGGCGAGCAGTACTTC. The rearrangement uses TRBV6-5 and TRBJ2-7; 10 bases line up with TRBD2. Per germline, CDR1 MNHEY and CDR2 SVGAGI. The CDR3 contains 16 residues.